This entry features one TCR beta chain sequence. With 7 bases clipped from V and 5 bases from J, the junction kept 10 bases outside the gene matches. The CDR3 has 14 amino acids. Germline values: CDR1 SNHLY, CDR2 FYNNEI. Per the original data handling: Reference gene primer amplification yielded estimated nucleated cell counts. Sequenced by immunoSEQ multiplex PCR; TCRdb stores in-frame clones only, minus some. V and J calls and clone size are copied from that table; D and trimming were computed from the DNA. Of approximately 77,000 clones listed, approximately 76% are singletons. The data derive from a study of blood T cell repertoires in COVID-19. On the study more broadly: The United States, Italy and Spain supplied acute and convalescent COVID-19 samples. In each case, the material was cDNA or gDNA derived from T cells, B-cell-depleted T cells, or PBMCs.

The sequencing sample was made of peripheral blood. This sequence originates from a man between 65 and 79 years old with active or convalescent COVID-19. The rearrangement uses TRBV2 and TRBJ2-5, with 7 nucleotides matching TRBD2. The CDR3 is CASTQERGPETQYF. The CDR3 coding sequence is TGTGCCAGCACCCAGGAGCGGGGCCCGGAGACCCAGTACTTC.